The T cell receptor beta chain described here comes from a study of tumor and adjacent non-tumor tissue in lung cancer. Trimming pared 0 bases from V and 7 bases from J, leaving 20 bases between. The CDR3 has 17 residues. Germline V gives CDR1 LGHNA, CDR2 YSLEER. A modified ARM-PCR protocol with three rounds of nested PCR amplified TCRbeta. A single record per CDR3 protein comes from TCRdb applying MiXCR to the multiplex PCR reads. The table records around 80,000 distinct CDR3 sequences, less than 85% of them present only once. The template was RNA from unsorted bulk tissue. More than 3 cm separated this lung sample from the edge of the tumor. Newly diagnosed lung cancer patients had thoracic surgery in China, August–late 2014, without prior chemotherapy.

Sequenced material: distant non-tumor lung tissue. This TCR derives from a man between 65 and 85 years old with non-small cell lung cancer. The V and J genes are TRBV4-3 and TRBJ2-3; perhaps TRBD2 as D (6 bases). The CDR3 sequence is CASSQDGPIGRTYTQYF. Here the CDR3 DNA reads TGCGCCAGCAGCCAAGATGGGCCTATCGGGAGAACGTATACGCAGTATTTT.